Below, 3 T cell receptor beta chains from the same sample are listed, as sequenced in a study of OX40 agonist ivuxolimab in advanced cancers. The data were produced by immunoSEQ multiplex PCR, yet TCRdb's version contains in-frame clones alone and is incomplete. This table holds about 46,000 clones, over 65% found once. The sequenced sample was CD4+ or CD8+ T cells sorted from blood, obtained in a trial of the OX40 agonist ivuxolimab. Receptors originate from an adult with an advanced solid tumor such as melanoma, head and neck, liver or kidney cancer.

The chain recombines TRBV2 with TRBJ2-7; tentatively, D is TRBD2 (7 bases). The CDR3 runs to 16 residues. Germline CDR1 SNHLY, CDR2 FYNNEI. V dropped 0 bases and J dropped 0 bases, with 12 bases sitting between them. Here the CDR3 reads CASSEAGGTHSYEQYF. The DNA for the CDR3 is TGTGCCAGCAGTGAAGCGGGAGGGACACACTCCTACGAGCAGTACTTC.

J is TRBJ2-1 and V is TRBV5-6; TRBD1 might be the D (6 bases). The germline V gene has CDR1 SGHDT and CDR2 YYEEEE. The CDR3 sequence is 15 residues long. Trimming took off 0 bases at V and 4 bases at J, with 11 bases between the two ends. The DNA for the CDR3 is TGTGCCAGCAGCTTGGAATGGACAGCTTACAATGAGCAGTTCTTC. Protein sequence: CASSLEWTAYNEQFF.

This chain uses TRBV10-3 with TRBJ2-5; possible D gene TRBD2, 7 bases. Germline assignment: CDR1 ENHRY and CDR2 SYGVKD. Trimming shortened V by 4 bases and J by 5 bases, and 14 bases separated the two germline ends. The CDR3 is 14 amino acids. The CDR3 is CAISVGGRGETQYF. DNA of the CDR3: TGTGCCATCAGTGTGGGGGGGCGCGGGGAGACCCAGTACTTC.